This TCR beta chain was sequenced during a study of vaccination effects on CD4 cells after COVID-19. Study at large: Within the ViraFEST assay, antigen-specific CD4+ T cells underwent expansion with viral peptide pools prior to sequencing.

About this clone itself: The antigen remains undetermined.

Upon completion of about 10 days in culture, CD4+ T cells were isolated. The participants, recipients of two vaccine doses, got either BNT162b2 or mRNA-1273. TCRdb keeps only in-frame clones here, not all; method: immunoSEQ multiplex PCR. Counted here are about 73,000 clones, roughly 73% occurring once; the ten biggest clones make up roughly 2.3%. The CDR3 covers 13 residues. After removal of 7 bases from V and 6 bases from J, the junction contained 8 bases not matched to a gene. Germline V lookup: CDR1 SGHKS, CDR2 YYEKEE (reference sequence). V is TRBV5-5 and J is TRBJ2-3; TRBD2 matches 7 bases. This receptor was taken from a human donor who received a COVID-19 vaccine. The material was CD4+ T cells from PBMCs cultured without peptide, obtained after COVID-19 vaccination. The CDR3 DNA reads as TGTGCCAGCGGCGGGAGCTCTGGGGATACGCAGTATTTT. It specifies CASGGSSGDTQYF.